The 8 T cell receptor beta chains below were found in one sample sequenced in a study of blood T cells in healthy people across ages. A second roughly 6 to 12 cycle PCR used barcoded and J-beta primers. Using its own MiXCR run on the 5' RACE reads, TCRdb lists one record per CDR3 protein. The sample lists some 670,000 distinct CDR3 sequences, over 40% seen once, with less than 15% in the top ten. Sample: blood. All receptors derive from a woman older than 75 in good health.

The table lists this clonotype with many counts. The chain couples TRBV29-1 to TRBJ1-2, with 10 bases lining up with TRBD1. The CDR3 contains 17 residues. After removal of 2 bases from V and 4 bases from J, the junction contained 13 bases not matched to a gene. Looked up from germline, CDR1 is SQVTM and CDR2 is ANQGSEA. Here the CDR3 DNA reads TGCAGCGTTGAAAGTGTTCCGGGACAGGGGAGGGCCTATGGCTACACCTTC. This encodes CSVESVPGQGRAYGYTF.

The J gene is TRBJ2-4, the V gene TRBV29-1; 7 bases are a match to TRBD1. The DNA end is a closer match to TRBJ2-7, so the J assignment may be wrong. The CDR3 spans 14 residues. Germline loops: CDR1 SQVTM, CDR2 ANQGSEA. This chain's CDR3 is CSVANRQGNYEQYF. DNA for the CDR3: TGCAGCGTAGCTAATAGACAGGGAAACTACGAGCAGTACTTC.

This chain connects TRBV27 to TRBJ1-2, with D perhaps matching TRBD1 (5 bases). V was shortened by 8 bases and J by 6 bases, with 22 bases between the two germline ends. Germline V lookup: CDR1 MNHEY, CDR2 SMNVEV (reference sequence). The CDR3 is 15 amino acids. CDR3 loop: CASSRRGSGLDGYTF. CDR3 nucleotide sequence: TGTGCCAGCTCACGGCGGGGCAGTGGGTTGGATGGCTACACCTTC.

The chain combines TRBV28 with TRBJ2-1; TRBD1 aligns across 7 bases. This CDR3 region has 13 residues. CDR1 and CDR2 (germline): MDHEN, SYDVKM. Trimming took 9 bases from V and 10 from J; bases not matched to a gene: 12. CDR3 nucleotides: TGTGCCAGTTTAGGGGACAGACTCAACGAGCAGTTCTTC. It codes for CASLGDRLNEQFF.

In this sample, this clonotype turned up once. This chain links TRBV11-2 with TRBJ2-7; D is uncertain. In germline, CDR1 is SGHAT, CDR2 FQNNGV. The CDR3 has 13 residues. Trimming cost V 0 bases and J 5 bases, with 8 bases left between them. Here the CDR3 reads CASSLERWNEQYF. In DNA form, the CDR3 reads TGTGCCAGCAGCTTAGAACGATGGAACGAGCAGTACTTC. Based on the CDR3 plus reference TRBV11-2 and TRBJ2-7, the full variable domain is EAGVAQSPRYKIIEKRQSVAFWCNPISGHATLYWYQQILGQGPKLLIQFQNNGVVDDSQLPKDRFSAERLKGVDSTLKIQPAKLEDSAVYLCASSLERWNEQYFGPGTRLTVT.

The J gene is TRBJ2-3, the V gene TRBV4-1; D uncertain. Germline V gives CDR1 MGHRA, CDR2 YSYEKL. V was cut by 6 bases and J by 7 bases, with 8 bases left in between. This CDR3 is built from 11 residues. The DNA for the CDR3 is TGCGCCAGCAGACTCGGAAATACGCAGTATTTT. Protein product: CASRLGNTQYF.

V gene TRBV30 combines with J gene TRBJ1-2; the D is unclear. The V end was cut by 4 bases, the J end by 1 base, with 1 base between. Germline CDR1 GTSNPN, CDR2 SVGIG (reference sequence). CDR3 length equals 10 residues. The CDR3 loop reads CAWNNYGYTF. DNA for the CDR3: TGTGCCTGGAATAACTATGGCTACACCTTC.

CDR3 sequence reads: CASGGGGNIQYF. The CDR3 DNA reads TGTGCCAGCGGAGGGGGCGGGAACATTCAGTACTTC. V gene TRBV28 combines with J gene TRBJ2-4, with D possibly matching TRBD1 (7 bases). The CDR3 is 12 amino acids. V was shortened by 8 bases and J by 7 bases, with 12 bases between the two germline ends. Germline V CDR1 and CDR2: MDHEN, SYDVKM.